This T cell receptor beta chain was sequenced for a study of blood T cell repertoires in COVID-19 (dated by TCRdb to 2020 to 2021). Concerning the study at large: Collaborator samples came from the United States, Italy and Spain and covered acute and convalescent phases of COVID-19. The material from the prospective study consisted of cDNA or gDNA derived from T cells, B-cell-depleted T cells, or PBMCs. Deeply sampled blood TCRbeta repertoires from subjects exposed to, actively infected with, or recovered from COVID-19 were included in the dataset. The repertoires were made available in a free public database intended to serve as a resource for research on the immune response to SARS-CoV-2. Samples came from the ongoing ImmuneRACE study (first 160 participants) plus 1,254 subjects from 6 global collaborators. Sample metadata almost always included a de-identified subject ID, COVID-19 status, age in years and sex. Where HLA class I and class II types were available, the types were taken from metadata supplied by the sample provider, not from assay-based typing. Findings and caveats that apply to the study as a whole: Clinical and demographic metadata were provided uncurated, with the amount varying by source and participant.

The immunoSEQ Assay, a bias-controlled multiplex PCR, was used to amplify TCRbeta CDR3 regions from genomic DNA. Per the original workflow: Nucleated cell counts per sample were estimated from amplification of reference gene primers within the assay. Sequence reads were collapsed and filtered to measure the absolute abundance of every unique TCRbeta CDR3 rearrangement. For each sample, productive Simpson clonality was calculated as the square root of Simpson's diversity index across productive rearrangements. What TCRdb holds here is the immuneACCESS table cut down to in-frame rearrangements. Part of the clones is not present; checked against another copy, under half of the missing clones reflect an unresolved V gene, and the others are unexplained. The D gene and trimming were derived from the DNA, and the V and J assignments and clone size from that table. Counted in this sample were around 130,000 clones; under 85% of them appeared once. 12% of the sample goes to the ten largest clones.

Each collaborating institution followed its own protocols to collect whole blood in K2EDTA tubes. For TCRbeta analysis, collaborators shipped samples as frozen whole blood, isolated PBMCs, or DNA extracted from either of those sample types. Trimming at the junction amounts to 4 bases on V and 8 bases on J, and the germline ends lie 23 bases apart. The CDR3 starts with the cysteine, ends with the phenylalanine, and has 16 residues. Here the CDR3 DNA is all that survives: 48 bases in frame from base 1. CDR1 and CDR2 are read off the germline V gene as MNHNS and SASEGT. Regarding this clone: The target of this receptor is not known. Base quality data are lacking; no much larger clone is found one base away.

This TCR was recovered from a woman aged 55-69 years with acute or convalescent COVID-19. The rearranged chain carries TRBV6-1 and TRBJ1-2; a tentative D match to TRBD1 spans 5 bases. Sequenced input: peripheral blood. Read as DNA, the sequence is TGTGCCAGCAGTGGCGGGGGTGGCCGCCCAACGAGGGGCTACACCTTC. Its translation reads: CASSGGGGRPTRGYTF.